These 2 T cell receptor beta chains share one sample of origin, sequenced in a study of a mutant IDH1 vaccine in newly diagnosed glioma. Assay used: immunoSEQ multiplex PCR; TCRdb lists only in-frame clones, some missing. The sample has some 15,000 clones, 95% seen once. Described time point: baseline, week 1 (first vaccination visit). The treatment here: pre-vaccination baseline after standard-of-care therapy. The sample here was peripheral blood mononuclear cells (PBMCs), taken from a glioma patient treated with radiotherapy, temozolomide or both. These receptors came from a woman aged 18-29 years with glioma. Some clones in this sample may be carry-over from other donors' samples.

This rearrangement joins TRBV29-1 to TRBJ1-5, with TRBD1 matching 8 bases. The CDR3 runs 14 residues. Germline assignment: CDR1 SQVTM and CDR2 ANQGSEA. Trimming removed 5 bases from V and 7 bases from J; junction bases left unmatched: 10. CDR3 in amino acids: CSVSSGGVGQPQHF. The DNA for the CDR3 is TGCAGCGTTTCATCAGGGGGCGTTGGACAGCCCCAGCATTTT.

CDR3 sequence reads: CASSPGQNYGYTF. The CDR3 DNA reads TGCGCCAGCAGCCCGGGACAGAACTATGGCTACACCTTC. The gene calls are TRBV4-1 and TRBJ1-2, with 7 bases identical to TRBD1. V lost 4 bases and J lost 2; bases outside the gene matches: 1. The germline V gene encodes CDR1 MGHRA and CDR2 YSYEKL. CDR3 length: 13 amino acids.